This T cell receptor (beta chain) appears in the sequencing data of a study of regulatory T cells in long-lasting Graves disease. The study's findings and limits: Newly diagnosed Graves' patients had higher TCR diversity than persistent ones.

This CDR3 contains 13 residues. Trimming cost V 6 bases and J 2 bases, with 11 bases left between them. The germline CDR1 and CDR2 sequences are MNHNS and SASEGT. The time point: persistent/refractory GD, antithyroid drugs over 5 years with positive TRAb. RNA from PBMCs was the source of the TCR library. Relying on iRepertoire HTBI primers and Arm-PCR of CDR3 regions, the team built TCR beta libraries. TCRdb recomputed calls from the multiplex PCR reads with MiXCR, one row per CDR3 protein. The table includes a few hundred thousand distinct CDR3 sequences, around 23% detected once. This clonotype was seen at least ten times. The antigen is undetermined.

The source of this sequence is a female donor with Graves disease. Sequencing used peripheral blood mononuclear cells (PBMCs), obtained when the disease was refractory, from a patient treated with antithyroid drugs. V gene TRBV6-1 combines with J gene TRBJ2-7, with D possibly called TRBD1 or TRBD2 (5 bases each). The CDR3 loop is CASRGVGTYEQYF. The CDR3 DNA reads as TGTGCCAGCAGGGGGGTAGGGACCTACGAGCAGTACTTC.